Reported below is one T cell receptor (beta chain). Its antigen remains unidentified. The CDR3 is 15 residues long. Germline-derived CDR1 and CDR2 are PRHDT and FYEKMQ (reference sequence). Trimming stripped 7 bases from V and 2 bases from J, with 12 bases between. This entry is derived from a study of T cells after posttransplantation cyclophosphamide. General study findings and limits: TRB overlap between skin or GI tissue T cells and blood was limited. Later post-transplant blood repertoires were often dominated by donor CD8+ memory clones.

Measured with immunoSEQ multiplex PCR; TCRdb has only the in-frame clones, and not every one. The sample consists of about 52,000 clones, 94% of them appearing once. The source material was PBMCs. This receptor was obtained from a woman aged 25 to 39 in good health and a related stem cell transplant donor. V and J are TRBV13 and TRBJ2-6; the D gene is possibly TRBD1 (5 bases). CDR3 in amino acids: CASTTDRAGANVLTF. The CDR3 DNA sequence: TGTGCCAGCACCACCGACAGAGCTGGGGCCAACGTCCTGACTTTC.